Listed below are T cell receptor beta chains from one sample, sequenced in a study of blood T cell repertoires in COVID-19. Only in-frame clones appear in the TCRdb table, and some are missing; sequencing was by immunoSEQ multiplex PCR. This sample has some 65,000 clones, with 70% to 90% found just once. Sequencing used peripheral blood. These receptors all stem from a man between 40 and 49 years old with COVID-19, enrolled during active disease. CDR3s leave out the opening cysteine and the closing phenylalanine or tryptophan.

>TRBV10-3|TRBJ1-1
AISVEGNTEAF
>TRBV7-9|TRBJ1-1
ASSFSAGMNTEAF
>TRBV3-1/TRBV3-2|TRBJ2-1
ASSQGTTYNEQF
>TRBV6-5|TRBJ1-6
ATGRQGNSPLH
>TRBV6-5|TRBJ2-7
ASRSDSPYEQY
>TRBV15|TRBJ2-1
ATSRGVSGGANEQF
>TRBV6-1|TRBJ2-5
ASSEALTSQETQY
>TRBV10-1|TRBJ2-1
ASSASESYNEQF
>TRBV6-6|TRBJ1-5
ASSYGRSNQPQH
>TRBV28|TRBJ2-7
ASRNPGGPYEQY
>TRBV28|TRBJ1-1
ASSFLVGANTEAF
>TRBV10-2|TRBJ2-5
ASKTSGGGETQY
>TRBV5-4|TRBJ1-1
ASGKGQTNTEAF
>TRBV12-3/TRBV12-4|TRBJ2-2
ASKQGRTGELF
>TRBV5-1|TRBJ2-3
ASSLGVISDTQY
>TRBV9|TRBJ2-2
ASSAPTGVNTGELF
>TRBV2|TRBJ1-4
ASSEAGGGLSSLF
>TRBV30|TRBJ2-5
AWSVYVRETQY
>TRBV10-3|TRBJ1-4
AISETADREKLF
>TRBV5-1|TRBJ2-7
ASTPQGAGYEQY
>TRBV20-1|TRBJ2-3
SARGGDTQY
>TRBV4-2|TRBJ2-3
ASSPTLRDTQY
>TRBV5-1|TRBJ2-1
ASSVIAGLSSYNEQF